This TCR beta chain was found in a study of T cells in Graves' hyperthyroidism and ophthalmopathy. Germline CDR1 is SGHTA and CDR2 is FQGNSA. The CDR3 contains 15 residues. V was shortened by 6 bases and J by 7 bases, with 22 bases between the two germline ends. Clinical symptoms, serum thyroxine, TRAb, thyroid ultrasound and orbital computed tomography informed diagnoses. This clonotype was counted a single time. Its antigen is undetermined. What was amplified from RNA transcripts were TCR beta CDR3 regions. HTBI primers were the set used in a first-round RT-PCR of the TCR CDR3. Via MiXCR, TCRdb re-called the multiplex PCR reads, giving one row per CDR3 protein. The data show 600,000 to 700,000 distinct CDR3 sequences, with just under 45% seen just once and about 7.2% held by the top ten. Study-level results: Ophthalmopathy got predicted by the model a median approximately six months before its onset. Most thyroid clonotypes that were expanded above 0.001 also turned up in blood.

The chain recombines TRBV7-2 with TRBJ2-7, with D hard to call. The sequenced sample consisted of peripheral blood or thyroid tissue (not recorded which). The sequence derives from an adult man with Graves' disease, either hyperthyroidism or ophthalmopathy (not recorded which). The CDR3 DNA follows: TGTGCCAGCAGACTCAGCAGGACCGAACCCTTGGAGCAGTACTTC. Protein: CASRLSRTEPLEQYF.